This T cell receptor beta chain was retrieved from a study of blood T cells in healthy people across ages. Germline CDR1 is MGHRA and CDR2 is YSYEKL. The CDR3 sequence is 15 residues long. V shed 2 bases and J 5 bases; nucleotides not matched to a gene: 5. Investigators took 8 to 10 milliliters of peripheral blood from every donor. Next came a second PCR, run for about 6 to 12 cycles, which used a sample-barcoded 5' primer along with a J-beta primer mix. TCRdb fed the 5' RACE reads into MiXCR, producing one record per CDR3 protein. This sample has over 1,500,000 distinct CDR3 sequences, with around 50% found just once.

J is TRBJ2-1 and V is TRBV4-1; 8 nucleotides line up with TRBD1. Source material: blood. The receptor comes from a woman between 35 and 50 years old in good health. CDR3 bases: TGCGCCAGCAGCCAATCCTCGGACAGGGACAATGAGCAGTTCTTC. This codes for CASSQSSDRDNEQFF.